A single sample is the source of the 21 T cell receptor beta chains below, sequenced in a study of T-cell memory formation after mild COVID-19. TCRdb passed the 5' RACE reads through MiXCR, listing each CDR3 protein once. The table shows about 260,000 distinct CDR3 sequences, with 16% occurring only once. Sample: PBMCs or a T cell subset sorted from them (not recorded which). All receptors derive from a man younger than 35 who had mild COVID-19 (a few samples of this study predate the infection). Cell type and time point are not known.

This rearrangement joins TRBV5-1 to TRBJ2-7; D gene ambiguous. V gave up 4 bases and J gave up 2 bases, with 16 bases separating them. The V gene's germline CDR1 is SGHRS and CDR2 YFSETQ. This CDR3 comprises 15 residues. CDR3 sequence: CASSQPTGRPYEQYF. CDR3 sequence (DNA): TGCGCCAGCAGCCAGCCAACGGGCAGGCCCTACGAGCAGTACTTC.

CDR3 sequence reads: CASSLEGGREKLFF. CDR3 coding DNA: TGTGCCAGCAGCTTGGAAGGCGGTCGTGAAAAACTGTTTTTT. The gene calls are TRBV5-4 and TRBJ1-4; unclear D gene. The CDR3 totals 14 residues. The germline gives CDR1 SGHNT, CDR2 YYREEE (reference sequence). Trimming took off 0 bases at V and 7 bases at J, with 10 bases between the two ends.

This clonotype showed up just a few times. The rearrangement joins TRBV9 to TRBJ1-4; D is uncertain. V was pared by 0 bases and J by 3 bases, with 6 bases between. The CDR3 covers 14 residues. The germline CDR1 and CDR2 sequences are SGDLS and YYNGEE. The CDR3 protein is CASSVGRPNEKLFF. For the CDR3, the DNA is TGTGCCAGCAGCGTAGGCAGACCTAATGAAAAACTGTTTTTT.

Many counts were recorded for this clonotype. The chain joins TRBV4-2 to TRBJ2-1, with 9 bases aligning to TRBD2. The V gene end was trimmed by 0 bases and the J gene end by 3 bases; junction bases not matched to a gene: 0. There are 15 residues in the CDR3. CDR1 LGHNA and CDR2 YNFKEQ come from the germline V gene. The CDR3 loop reads CASSQERGGYNEQFF. DNA for the CDR3: TGTGCCAGCAGCCAAGAGCGGGGGGGCTACAATGAGCAGTTCTTC.

This chain connects TRBV7-9 to TRBJ1-1; possibly TRBD1 for D (5 bases). Per the germline V gene, CDR1 is SEHNR and CDR2 is FQNEAQ (reference sequence). V was cut by 4 bases and J by 4 bases, with 16 bases left in between. The CDR3 is made up of 15 amino acids. CDR3 in amino acids: CASSSNLQAVTEAFF. The CDR3 DNA sequence: TGTGCCAGCAGCTCTAACTTACAGGCGGTCACTGAAGCTTTCTTT.

The V gene is TRBV6-5, the J gene TRBJ2-4; TRBD1 aligns across 9 bases. The V and J ends lost 4 bases and 7 bases, in that order; junction bases with no gene match: 5. Germline CDR1 MNHEY, CDR2 SVGAGI. The CDR3 runs to 14 residues. CDR3: CASSFGQGSNIQYF. CDR3 sequence (DNA): TGTGCCAGCAGTTTCGGACAGGGGTCGAACATTCAGTACTTC.

This clonotype occurred a few times. V is TRBV7-9 and J is TRBJ2-1; TRBD2 might be the D (5 bases). Germline lookup yields CDR1 SEHNR and CDR2 FQNEAQ (reference sequence). Trimming removed 5 bases from V and 2 bases from J, with 13 bases in between. The CDR3 loop spans 15 amino acids. The DNA for the CDR3 is TGTGCCAGCAGCCCTCGGGGAAGCGCCTACAATGAGCAGTTCTTC. Translated, it gives CASSPRGSAYNEQFF.

This clonotype turned up a few times. This chain uses TRBV11-2 with TRBJ2-5; the match to TRBD2 covers 7 bases. Germline CDR1 and CDR2: SGHAT and FQNNGV. This CDR3 is 14 amino acids long. The J segment lost 2 bases and the V segment lost 5 bases, leaving 5 bases of the junction unmatched. The CDR3 here is CASSPRTSQETQYF. DNA for the CDR3: TGTGCCAGCAGCCCCCGGACTAGTCAAGAGACCCAGTACTTC.

In its sample, this clonotype was seen a few times. The rearrangement links TRBV7-3 to TRBJ2-1, with 14 bases that match TRBD2. The V and J ends lost 8 bases and 6 bases, in that order; junction bases with no gene match: 0. The CDR3 totals 13 residues. The germline V gene encodes CDR1 SGHTA and CDR2 FQGTGA. The CDR3 DNA is TGTGCCAGCGGGACTAGCGGGGGCAATGAGCAGTTCTTC. This translates into CASGTSGGNEQFF.

This clonotype was observed a handful of times. The chain combines TRBV4-1 with TRBJ2-3, with 9 bases fitting TRBD2. Germline V gene data show CDR1 as MGHRA and CDR2 as YSYEKL. The CDR3 has 16 amino acids. The trim removed 0 bases at V and 6 bases at J, leaving 7 bases unmatched. The CDR3 nucleotides read TGCGCCAGCAGCCAAGATCCCGCGGGGGGGCTGGATACGCAGTATTTT. The encoded protein is CASSQDPAGGLDTQYF.

In nucleotides, the CDR3 is TGTGCCAGCAGCTCCTCGGGACAGGGATCAAGGGGCTACACCTTC. The encoded protein is CASSSSGQGSRGYTF. The chain is built from TRBV6-5 and TRBJ1-2; 9 nucleotides match TRBD1. Germline CDR1 and CDR2: MNHEY and SVGAGI. The J segment lost 8 bases and the V segment lost 6 bases, leaving 13 bases of the junction unmatched. This CDR3 region has 15 residues.

This clonotype has more than one count but fewer than ten. The V gene is TRBV7-2, the J gene TRBJ2-3; no clear D. Germline V gene data show CDR1 as SGHTA and CDR2 as FQGNSA. V was shortened by 7 bases and J by 4 bases, with 15 bases between the two germline ends. The CDR3 sequence is 14 residues long. The CDR3 DNA follows: TGTGCCAGCACCGACACCTCGACCTCAGATACGCAGTATTTT. It specifies CASTDTSTSDTQYF.

This clonotype was recorded a few times. The CDR3 nucleotides read TGTGCCAGCAGTGACTCTTCCAGCGGGGGGGCAACCACGCAGTATTTT. Protein: CASSDSSSGGATTQYF. The chain joins TRBV6-4 to TRBJ2-3; 10 nucleotides agree with TRBD2. CDR3 length: 16 residues. J gave up 9 bases and V 0 bases, and 9 bases lay outside the gene matches. Germline CDR1 reads MRHNA; CDR2 reads SNTAGT.

The chain uses TRBV6-2 or TRBV6-3 and TRBJ2-7; the D gene is possibly TRBD1 (7 bases). This CDR3 has 14 amino acids. The V and J ends lost 4 bases and 0 bases respectively, with 10 bases between them. Germline V CDR1 and CDR2: MNHEY, SVGEGT. CDR3 DNA sequence: TGTGCCAGCAGTTCCAGGGGGGCCTCCTACGAGCAGTACTTC. Translating it yields CASSSRGASYEQYF.

There are many counts of this clonotype. The chain recombines TRBV7-2 with TRBJ2-2; D may be TRBD1 or TRBD2 (5 bases each). This CDR3 is 15 amino acids long. The germline CDR1 and CDR2 sequences are SGHTA and FQGNSA. Between the trimmed V and J ends, which lost 5 bases and 0 bases, there was a span of 10 bases. Here the CDR3 reads CASSRDPTNTGELFF. As DNA, the CDR3 is TGTGCCAGCAGCAGGGACCCCACGAACACCGGGGAGCTGTTTTTT.

The chain is built from TRBV7-2 and TRBJ2-5; no clear D gene. CDR3 length: 15 residues. Deletions cut 2 bases from V and 5 bases from J, with 15 bases between. Germline-derived CDR1 and CDR2 are SGHTA and FQGNSA. The CDR3 loop is CASSLSDLAGETQYF. In nucleotides, the CDR3 is TGTGCCAGCAGCTTATCCGACCTCGCTGGGGAGACCCAGTACTTC. Together with reference TRBV7-2 and TRBJ2-5, the CDR3 gives the full variable domain: GAGVSQSPSNKVTEKGKDVELRCDPISGHTALYWYRQSLGQGLEFLIYFQGNSAPDKSGLPSDRFSAERTGGSVSTLTIQRTQQEDSAVYLCASSLSDLAGETQYFGPGTRLLVL.

In its sample, this clonotype was seen a few times. V is TRBV4-1 and J is TRBJ2-1; possibly TRBD1 for D (6 bases). CDR1 MGHRA and CDR2 YSYEKL come from the germline V gene. Between the trimmed V and J ends, which lost 2 bases and 7 bases, there was a span of 15 bases. This CDR3 contains 15 residues. This CDR3 reads CASSQLGRRGNEQFF. The DNA for the CDR3 is TGCGCCAGCAGCCAACTGGGGCGAAGGGGGAATGAGCAGTTCTTC.

This clonotype has just a few counts. The CDR3 loop is CASSRITDGYTF. CDR3 DNA: TGTGCCAGCAGCCGGATAACCGACGGCTACACCTTC. The chain has TRBV7-9 and TRBJ1-2; D gene uncertain. V was trimmed by 5 bases and J by 8 bases, leaving 12 bases between them. Germline CDR1 reads SEHNR; CDR2 reads FQNEAQ (reference sequence). The CDR3 extends over 12 amino acids. Together with reference TRBV7-9 and TRBJ1-2, the CDR3 gives the full variable domain: DTGVSQNPRHKITKRGQNVTFRCDPISEHNRLYWYRQTLGQGPEFLTYFQNEAQLEKSRLLSDRFSAERPKGSFSTLEIQRTEQGDSAMYLCASSRITDGYTFGSGTRLTVV.

The genes are TRBV4-2 and TRBJ1-1; D might be TRBD1 (6 bases). Germline V gene lookup returns CDR1 LGHNA and CDR2 YNFKEQ. V was shortened by 4 bases and J by 7 bases, with 22 bases between the two germline ends. The CDR3 is made up of 16 amino acids. DNA for the CDR3: TGTGCCAGCAGCCCCCAAATCCGGGGGCGGACCGGTGAAGCTTTCTTT. Protein sequence: CASSPQIRGRTGEAFF.

V and J are TRBV4-1 and TRBJ2-3; D remains unclear. There are 14 residues in the CDR3. V lost 8 bases and J lost 4, with 16 bases in between. Germline values: CDR1 MGHRA, CDR2 YSYEKL. The DNA of the CDR3 is TGCGCCAGCGGAAATATTTTGGTGGCAGATACGCAGTATTTT. Residues: CASGNILVADTQYF.

This clonotype was seen only a few times. The V gene is TRBV4-3, the J gene TRBJ2-2, with 7 bases lining up with TRBD1. V lost 0 bases to trimming and J lost 1 base; unmatched junction nucleotides: 5. Germline assignment: CDR1 LGHNA and CDR2 YSLEER. The CDR3 runs 17 residues. CDR3 nucleotide sequence: TGCGCCAGCAGCCAAGATCGGACAGGACTGAACACCGGGGAGCTGTTTTTT. This sequence encodes CASSQDRTGLNTGELFF.